Below, 2 T cell receptor beta chains from the same sample are listed, as sequenced in a study of blood T cell repertoires in COVID-19. Data came from immunoSEQ multiplex PCR; TCRdb stores just in-frame clones and leaves some out. This table holds around 300,000 clones, about 90% found once. The sequencing sample was made of peripheral blood. The receptors come from a woman aged 40 to 55 with acute or convalescent COVID-19.

For the CDR3, the DNA is TGTGCCACCCAGGGGGCTGGGGGCTACACCTTC. It yields the protein CATQGAGGYTF. This sequence joins TRBV5-5 and TRBJ1-2; 8 bases fit TRBD1. Germline loops: CDR1 SGHKS, CDR2 YYEKEE (reference sequence). The CDR3 is made up of 11 amino acids. The V segment lost 9 bases and the J segment 8 bases; nucleotides outside the gene matches: 6.

The rearrangement links TRBV11-2 to TRBJ1-4; tentatively, D is TRBD1 (6 bases). Germline V CDR1 and CDR2: SGHAT, FQNNGV. The V and J ends lost 1 base and 14 bases respectively, with 17 bases between them. This CDR3 has 14 amino acids. The chain's CDR3 is CASSLGGQRFGLFF. In DNA form, the CDR3 reads TGTGCCAGCAGCTTAGGCGGACAGAGGTTTGGGCTGTTTTTT.